The rows below give T cell receptor beta chains drawn from one sample of a study of blood T cell repertoires in COVID-19. Assay used: immunoSEQ multiplex PCR; TCRdb lists only in-frame clones, some missing. The table shows approximately 79,000 clones, with 80% to 90% occurring only once. Sequencing was carried out using peripheral blood. The receptors were gathered from a man aged 55 to 70 with acute or convalescent COVID-19. Each CDR3 is given with its conserved first and last residue. D genes are given only for firm matches. Some rows mark clone size as missing; the rest say once, few, many or name a class of expanded clone.

d_gene,j_gene,v_gene,abundance,CDR3aa,CDR3nt
.,TRBJ2-7,TRBV18,.,CASSPELTAEQYF,TGTGCCAGCTCACCGGAACTGACAGCCGAGCAGTACTTC
.,TRBJ2-6,TRBV5-1,.,CASSLAPGALGANVLTF,TGCGCCAGCAGCCTGGCCCCAGGGGCGCTTGGGGCCAACGTCCTGACTTTC
.,TRBJ2-2,TRBV5-1,.,CASSQRTANTGELFF,TGCGCCAGCAGCCAGAGGACAGCGAACACCGGGGAGCTGTTTTTT
TRBD2,TRBJ2-7,TRBV7-6,.,CASSLGGGSYEQYF,TGTGCCAGCAGCTTAGGTGGCGGGAGCTACGAGCAGTACTTC
.,TRBJ2-2,TRBV24-1,.,CATSDLTGYEANTGELFF,TGTGCCACCAGTGATTTAACAGGCTACGAGGCGAACACCGGGGAGCTGTTTTTT
.,TRBJ1-6,TRBV27,.,CASSLVRGVNSPLHF,TGTGCCAGCAGTTTAGTGCGGGGGGTTAATTCACCCCTCCACTTT
.,TRBJ1-1,TRBV19,.,CASSIELRGTEAFF,TGTGCCAGTAGTATAGAATTAAGGGGGACTGAAGCTTTCTTT
TRBD1,TRBJ1-2,TRBV5-1,.,CASSYPGQDYGYTF,TGCGCCAGCAGCTACCCCGGACAGGACTATGGCTACACCTTC
TRBD2,TRBJ2-1,TRBV10-3,.,CAISVLAGASYNEQFF,TGTGCCATCAGTGTGCTAGCGGGGGCCTCGTACAATGAGCAGTTCTTC
.,TRBJ2-2,TRBV5-1,.,CASSPGAENTGELFF,TGCGCCAGCAGCCCTGGGGCCGAGAACACCGGGGAGCTGTTTTTT
TRBD2,TRBJ2-1,TRBV10-3,few,CAISPLAGAYNEQFF,TGTGCCATCAGTCCACTAGCGGGGGCTTACAATGAGCAGTTCTTC
.,TRBJ2-7,TRBV24-1,.,CATSDSRGVQYF,TGTGCCACCAGTGATTCCAGGGGTGTGCAGTACTTC
TRBD2,TRBJ2-3,TRBV27,few,CASIGTSGGPSTDTQYF,TGTGCCAGCATCGGGACTAGCGGGGGACCAAGCACAGATACGCAGTATTTT
.,TRBJ1-6,TRBV7-3,.,CASSRGLNSPLHF,TGTGCCAGCAGTAGAGGACTGAATTCACCCCTCCACTTT
TRBD1,TRBJ2-6,TRBV5-1,.,CASTATGPSGANVLTF,TGCGCCAGCACCGCGACAGGGCCCTCTGGGGCCAACGTCCTGACTTTC
.,TRBJ1-2,TRBV5-6,.,CASSLGFDRQNYGYTF,TGTGCCAGCAGCTTGGGTTTTGATAGACAAAACTATGGCTACACCTTC
.,TRBJ1-4,TRBV6-6,few,CASGDRGEKLFF,TGTGCCAGCGGCGATAGGGGTGAAAAACTGTTTTTT
.,TRBJ1-2,TRBV28,.,CASSFPGQNYGYTF,TGTGCCAGCAGTTTCCCCGGACAGAACTATGGCTACACCTTC
TRBD2,TRBJ2-1,TRBV24-1,few,CATSDSVSGGAYNEQFF,TGTGCCACCAGTGATTCGGTTAGCGGGGGGGCCTACAATGAGCAGTTCTTC
.,TRBJ1-2,TRBV5-1,few,CASSLVAQGSYGYTF,TGCGCCAGCAGCTTGGTCGCGCAGGGGTCGTATGGCTACACCTTC
.,TRBJ1-1,TRBV9,.,CASSVAGTGSSLNTEAFF,TGTGCCAGCAGCGTAGCGGGAACGGGCAGCAGCCTGAACACTGAAGCTTTCTTT
.,TRBJ2-2,TRBV9,.,CASSGGGGTNTGELFF,TGTGCCAGCAGCGGGGGAGGCGGAACGAACACCGGGGAGCTGTTTTTT
.,TRBJ1-4,TRBV7-2,.,CASSPWREKLFF,TGTGCCAGCAGCCCTTGGAGGGAAAAACTGTTTTTT
.,TRBJ2-7,TRBV9,.,CASSPTGSKSVQYF,TGTGCCAGCAGCCCAACAGGGAGCAAATCGGTGCAGTACTTC
.,TRBJ1-1,TRBV5-1,.,CASSKEGRHYTEAFF,TGCGCCAGCAGCAAGGAAGGGAGGCATTACACTGAAGCTTTCTTT
.,TRBJ1-6,TRBV3-1/TRBV3-2,.,CASSQDGDSPLHF,TGTGCCAGCAGCCAAGACGGGGATTCACCCCTCCACTTT
.,TRBJ2-7,TRBV21-1,once,CASSKEYRLREQYF,TGTGCCAGCAGCAAAGAGTACAGGCTGCGCGAGCAGTACTTC
.,TRBJ1-3,TRBV21-1,.,CASSKGRQGAAGNTIYF,TGTGCCAGCAGCAAAGGGCGACAGGGGGCGGCTGGAAACACCATATATTTT
.,TRBJ1-2,TRBV29-1,.,CSVEGGRNYGYTF,TGCAGCGTTGAAGGAGGGAGAAACTATGGCTACACCTTC
.,TRBJ2-3,TRBV6-4,.,CASSDSLGTDTQYF,TGTGCCAGCAGTGACTCTCTCGGCACAGATACGCAGTATTTT
.,TRBJ1-4,TRBV4-1,.,CASSQRQEPNEKLFF,TGCGCCAGCAGCCAACGACAGGAACCGAATGAAAAACTGTTTTTT
TRBD1,TRBJ1-5,TRBV30,.,CAWSHLGQGSRSQPQHF,TGTGCCTGGAGTCATCTGGGACAGGGGAGCCGGAGTCAGCCCCAGCATTTT
TRBD1,TRBJ1-1,TRBV19,.,CASSSRGRTEAFF,TGTGCCAGTAGCTCCAGGGGGCGAACTGAAGCTTTCTTT
.,TRBJ2-2,TRBV5-1,few,CASRGGATGELFF,TGCGCCAGCAGGGGGGGAGCGACCGGGGAGCTGTTTTTT